This is a list of T cell receptor beta chains from one sample in a study of CD8 T cells in ankylosing spondylitis. TCRdb independently ran MiXCR on the 5' RACE reads; one entry per CDR3 protein. Of 700,000 to 1,000,000 distinct CDR3 sequences in the sample, roughly 12% were seen once. Sequencing was carried out using blood, either unsorted or a sorted T cell fraction (not recorded which). These receptors were collected from a male donor with ankylosing spondylitis. The CDR3 runs from the conserved cysteine through the conserved F or W. The D gene is left open where the match is weak. Size values are once, few and many counts, or a class for expanded clones, and some rows have none.

J gene: TRBJ1-2; clone size: -; V gene: TRBV4-3; D gene: TRBD1; CDR3 protein: CASSQDWTGNYGYTF; CDR3 DNA: TGCGCCAGCAGCCAAGATTGGACAGGCAACTATGGCTACACCTTC
J gene: TRBJ2-1; clone size: -; V gene: TRBV12-3/TRBV12-4; D gene: TRBD2; CDR3 protein: CASSSTGGRWGEQFF; CDR3 DNA: TGTGCCAGCAGTTCTACGGGGGGGAGGTGGGGTGAGCAGTTCTTC
J gene: TRBJ1-3; clone size: -; V gene: TRBV5-1; D gene: TRBD1; CDR3 protein: CASRAGQVSGNTIYF; CDR3 DNA: TGCGCCAGCAGGGCGGGACAGGTATCCGGAAACACCATATATTTT
J gene: TRBJ1-4; clone size: -; V gene: TRBV27; D gene: -; CDR3 protein: CASSFGTYEKLFF; CDR3 DNA: TGTGCCAGCAGTTTCGGCACTTATGAAAAACTGTTTTTT
J gene: TRBJ1-1; clone size: few; V gene: TRBV20-1; D gene: -; CDR3 protein: CSASEGLVAEAFF; CDR3 DNA: TGCAGTGCTAGCGAGGGGTTAGTCGCTGAAGCTTTCTTT
J gene: TRBJ2-5; clone size: many; V gene: TRBV29-1; D gene: -; CDR3 protein: CSVTGIETQYF; CDR3 DNA: TGCAGCGTTACAGGGATAGAGACCCAGTACTTC
J gene: TRBJ2-3; clone size: few; V gene: TRBV24-1; D gene: TRBD2; CDR3 protein: CATSDELAGITDTQYF; CDR3 DNA: TGTGCCACCAGTGATGAACTAGCGGGGATTACAGATACGCAGTATTTT
J gene: TRBJ2-2; clone size: -; V gene: TRBV5-1; D gene: -; CDR3 protein: CASSYNSGELFF; CDR3 DNA: TGCGCCAGCAGCTATAACTCCGGGGAGCTGTTTTTT
J gene: TRBJ2-7; clone size: few; V gene: TRBV3-1; D gene: -; CDR3 protein: CASQAQGYEQYF; CDR3 DNA: TGTGCCAGCCAAGCACAGGGCTACGAGCAGTACTTC
J gene: TRBJ2-7; clone size: few; V gene: TRBV5-1; D gene: TRBD2; CDR3 protein: CASSLVASGATYEQYF; CDR3 DNA: TGCGCCAGCAGCTTGGTAGCTAGCGGGGCCACCTACGAGCAGTACTTC
J gene: TRBJ1-5; clone size: -; V gene: TRBV20-1; D gene: -; CDR3 protein: CSARDPQGRSNQPQHF; CDR3 DNA: TGCAGTGCTAGAGATCCACAGGGTAGGAGCAATCAGCCCCAGCATTTT
J gene: TRBJ2-5; clone size: -; V gene: TRBV20-1; D gene: -; CDR3 protein: CSAQPLTGQVEETQYF; CDR3 DNA: TGCAGTGCCCAACCCCTCACGGGACAAGTTGAAGAGACCCAGTACTTC
J gene: TRBJ2-1; clone size: few; V gene: TRBV7-2; D gene: -; CDR3 protein: CASTMAWIDEQFF; CDR3 DNA: TGTGCCAGCACCATGGCCTGGATCGATGAGCAGTTCTTC
J gene: TRBJ1-1; clone size: few; V gene: TRBV7-2; D gene: -; CDR3 protein: CASSLYGGGMYTEAFF; CDR3 DNA: TGTGCCAGCAGCTTATATGGGGGGGGTATGTACACTGAAGCTTTCTTT
J gene: TRBJ2-7; clone size: -; V gene: TRBV2; D gene: -; CDR3 protein: CASSEYGEQYF; CDR3 DNA: TGTGCCAGCAGTGAATACGGCGAGCAGTACTTC
J gene: TRBJ2-1; clone size: few; V gene: TRBV6-5; D gene: -; CDR3 protein: CASSYQQSGAGEQFF; CDR3 DNA: TGTGCCAGCAGTTACCAACAGTCGGGGGCCGGGGAGCAGTTCTTC
J gene: TRBJ1-2; clone size: -; V gene: TRBV18; D gene: TRBD1; CDR3 protein: CASSATGQGYGYTF; CDR3 DNA: TGTGCCAGCTCAGCCACGGGACAGGGCTATGGCTACACCTTC
J gene: TRBJ2-5; clone size: few; V gene: TRBV20-1; D gene: TRBD2; CDR3 protein: CSAWKRGNQETQYF; CDR3 DNA: TGCAGTGCTTGGAAGCGGGGGAACCAAGAGACCCAGTACTTC